The clone carrying this T cell receptor beta chain was seen repeatedly, ten times or more. The investigators amplified TCR beta CDR3 regions from RNA transcripts. When the TCR CDR3 underwent first-round RT-PCR, the HTBI primer set was used. A single record per CDR3 protein comes from TCRdb applying MiXCR to the multiplex PCR reads. The data contain about 290,000 distinct CDR3 sequences, about 14% of them singletons. Per germline, CDR1 SGHTA and CDR2 FQGNSA. Deletions cut 1 base from V and 3 bases from J, with 7 bases between. The CDR3 totals 13 residues. Patients aged 18 to 65 had newly diagnosed hyperthyroidism that had lasted under 2 months. Blood dates from first hyperthyroidism diagnosis, before any ophthalmopathy symptoms. The PBMCs were taken from approximately 11 ml of fresh peripheral blood. These data come from a study of T cells in Graves' hyperthyroidism and ophthalmopathy. Study in general: Peripheral blood specimens were obtained at initial diagnosis, prior to any treatment.

The origin of this receptor is a woman in her 30s with Graves' hyperthyroidism that later progressed to Graves' ophthalmopathy. Sequenced input: blood. The chain recombines TRBV7-2 with TRBJ2-7; no clear D. The CDR3 spells CASSLEVNYEQYF. CDR3 nucleotide sequence: TGTGCCAGCAGCTTAGAGGTAAACTACGAGCAGTACTTC.